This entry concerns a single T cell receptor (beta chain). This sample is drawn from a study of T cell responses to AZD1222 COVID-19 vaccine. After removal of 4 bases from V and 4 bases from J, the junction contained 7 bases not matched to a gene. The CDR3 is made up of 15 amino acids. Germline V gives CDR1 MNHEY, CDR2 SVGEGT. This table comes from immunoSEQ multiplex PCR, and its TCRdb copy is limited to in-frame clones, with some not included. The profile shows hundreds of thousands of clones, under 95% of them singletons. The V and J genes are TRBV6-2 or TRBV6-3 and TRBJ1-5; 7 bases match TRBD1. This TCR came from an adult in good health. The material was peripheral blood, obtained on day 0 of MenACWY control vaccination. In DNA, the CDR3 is TGTGCCAGCAGTTCCCCGGGACAGCCTAATCAGCCCCAGCATTTT. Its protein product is CASSSPGQPNQPQHF.